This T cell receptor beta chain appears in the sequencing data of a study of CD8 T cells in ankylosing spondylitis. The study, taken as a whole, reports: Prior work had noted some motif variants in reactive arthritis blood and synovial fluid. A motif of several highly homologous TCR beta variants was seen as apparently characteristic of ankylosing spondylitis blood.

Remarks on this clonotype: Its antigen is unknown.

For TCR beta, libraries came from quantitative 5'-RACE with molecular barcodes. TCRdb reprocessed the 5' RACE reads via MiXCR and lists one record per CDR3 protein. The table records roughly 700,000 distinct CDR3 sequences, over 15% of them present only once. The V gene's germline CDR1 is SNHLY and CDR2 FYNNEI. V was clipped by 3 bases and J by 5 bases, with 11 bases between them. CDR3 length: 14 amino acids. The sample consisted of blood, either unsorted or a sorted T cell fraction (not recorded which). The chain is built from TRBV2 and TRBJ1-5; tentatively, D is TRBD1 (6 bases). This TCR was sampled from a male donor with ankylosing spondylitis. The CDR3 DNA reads TGTGCCAGCAGTGACCGGACAGTCGATCAGCCCCAGCATTTT. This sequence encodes CASSDRTVDQPQHF.